A single sample gave rise to the 7 T cell receptor beta chains below, sequenced in a study of technical replicates of blood from four donors. Produced via immunoSEQ multiplex PCR; TCRdb's table is partial and in-frame only. This sample has about 70,000 clones; about 90% occur once, and the top ten carry about 0.4%. Sample: T cells isolated from PBMCs. The source of these receptors is a human donor in good health.

The chain has TRBV28 and TRBJ2-1, with 10 bases matching TRBD1. The length of the CDR3 is 15 residues. CDR1 is MDHEN, CDR2 SYDVKM, per germline. After removal of 3 bases from V and 9 bases from J, the junction contained 8 bases not matched to a gene. The DNA of the CDR3 is TGTGCCAGCAGTTTGCCGGGACAGGGGTATTTTGAGCAGTTCTTC. Protein: CASSLPGQGYFEQFF.

The chain is built from TRBV18 and TRBJ2-7; TRBD2 aligns across 9 bases. Germline assignment: CDR1 KGHSH and CDR2 LQKENI. V was clipped by 1 base and J by 2 bases; unmatched bases: 6. The CDR3 runs to 16 residues. CDR3 residues: CASSPLSLAGTYEQYF. CDR3 coding DNA: TGTGCCAGCTCACCACTTTCTCTAGCGGGGACCTACGAGCAGTACTTC.

The rearrangement links TRBV5-4 to TRBJ2-3; 10 bases map to TRBD2. V was pared by 4 bases and J by 3 bases, with 5 bases of the junction left unmatched. Germline V lookup: CDR1 SGHNT, CDR2 YYREEE (reference sequence). CDR3 length: 15 residues. The DNA of the CDR3 is TGTGCCAGCAGCAATGTAGCGGGAGGAACAGATACGCAGTATTTT. This codes for CASSNVAGGTDTQYF.

The chain combines TRBV5-4 with TRBJ1-1; weak D call: TRBD1 (5 bases). This CDR3 spans 14 amino acids. V was pared by 4 bases and J by 5 bases, with 15 bases between. Per the germline V gene, CDR1 is SGHNT and CDR2 is YYREEE (reference sequence). The CDR3 here is CASSDSGVGTEAFF. CDR3 nucleotides: TGTGCCAGCAGCGATTCGGGGGTCGGAACTGAAGCTTTCTTT.

This clone was recorded once. This rearrangement joins TRBV7-3 to TRBJ1-1, with D unresolved. CDR1 and CDR2 from the germline V gene are SGHTA and FQGTGA. Trimming took off 1 base at V and 0 bases at J, with 18 bases between the two ends. This CDR3 region has 18 residues. Here the CDR3 reads CASSLNGAPAVMNTEAFF. CDR3 coding DNA: TGTGCCAGCAGCTTAAACGGAGCGCCCGCCGTTATGAACACTGAAGCTTTCTTT.

This chain connects TRBV5-6 to TRBJ2-7; D gene uncertain. CDR1 and CDR2 (germline): SGHDT, YYEEEE. Trimming stripped 1 base from V and 6 bases from J, with 5 bases between. The CDR3 has 11 residues. CDR3 DNA: TGTGCCAGCAGCTTGTCGGTCGAGCAGTACTTC. Translated: CASSLSVEQYF.

The gene calls are TRBV6-1 and TRBJ2-3; TRBD1 might be the D (6 bases). Germline CDR1 is MNHNS and CDR2 is SASEGT. This CDR3 has 17 amino acids. V was shortened by 4 bases and J by 2 bases, with 19 bases between the two germline ends. The CDR3, as DNA: TGTGCCAGCAGTGCCACCGGGACAAAAGAGTCCACAGATACGCAGTATTTT. It specifies CASSATGTKESTDTQYF.